Listed here is a single T cell receptor beta chain. The source of the sample is a study of blood T cells in healthy people across ages. The CDR3 is 15 residues long. CDR1 is MNHEY, CDR2 SVGAGI, per germline. The V end was cut by 2 bases, the J end by 0 bases, with 11 bases between. A J-beta primer mix and a sample-barcoded 5' primer were used in a second PCR of roughly 6 to 11 cycles. TCRdb ran MiXCR on the 5' RACE reads and lists one entry per CDR3 protein. The sample lists hundreds of thousands of distinct CDR3 sequences, under 65% occurring once. The donors, aged roughly 6 to 95, were healthy Caucasians from Russia.

The receptor was isolated from a man aged 60 to 75 in good health. Source material: blood. This chain uses TRBV6-5 with TRBJ2-7; unclear D gene. CDR3 sequence: CASSYPWANSYEQYF. As DNA, the CDR3 is TGTGCCAGCAGTTACCCGTGGGCAAACTCCTACGAGCAGTACTTC.